The 22 T cell receptor beta chains in this list originate from one sample, sequenced in a study of human T cells and chemical hapten exposure. TCRdb processed the RACE reads anew with MiXCR; each CDR3 protein has one entry. The profile shows 40,000 to 60,000 distinct CDR3 sequences, roughly 9.5% of them singletons. Time point noted: patch test 1, 2 weeks after DPC sensitization. The treatment is: therapeutic diphenylcyclopropenone sensitization with weekly scalp DPC. The sample in question was whole blood, obtained in connection with sensitization to the hapten diphenylcyclopropenone (DPC). These TCRs come from a woman in her forties or fifties with alopecia areata. Some clones in this sample may be carry-over from other donors' samples.

This clonotype is medium-sized (0.01 to 0.1%) by share. V gene TRBV20-1 combines with J gene TRBJ2-1; the D gene is possibly TRBD2 (6 bases). From germline, CDR1 is DFQATT and CDR2 SNEGSKA (reference sequence). This CDR3 contains 17 residues. V was clipped by 3 bases and J by 6 bases, with 24 bases between them. Written as DNA, the CDR3 is TGCAGTGCTAGGGGGACCTTCGTGACTAGAGGGAGCAATGAGCAGTTCTTC. Residues: CSARGTFVTRGSNEQFF.

In its sample, this clonotype was seen many times. J is TRBJ2-5 and V is TRBV29-1; 8 nucleotides agree with TRBD2. The V gene end was trimmed by 6 bases and the J gene end by 3 bases; junction bases not matched to a gene: 9. The CDR3 spans 14 residues. The germline gives CDR1 SQVTM, CDR2 ANQGSEA. The CDR3 DNA follows: TGCAGCGTGGACAGAGCGGGAGTAGAAGAGACCCAGTACTTC. It translates to CSVDRAGVEETQYF. The whole variable domain, filled in from reference TRBV29-1 and TRBJ2-5, reads SAVISQKPSRDICQRGTSLTIQCQVDSQVTMMFWYRQQPGQSLTLIATANQGSEATYESGFVIDKFPISRPNLTFSTLTVSNMSPEDSSIYLCSVDRAGVEETQYFGPGTRLLVL.

In its sample, this clonotype was seen many times. This chain connects TRBV5-1 to TRBJ2-3; a weak D match, TRBD2 (6 bases). V lost 1 base and J lost 0, with 15 bases in between. Germline CDR1 is SGHRS and CDR2 is YFSETQ. CDR3 size: 17 residues. This chain's CDR3 is CASSLQWVADSTDTQYF. As DNA, the CDR3 is TGCGCCAGCAGCTTGCAGTGGGTAGCGGATAGCACAGATACGCAGTATTTT.

This clonotype occurred many times. The V call is TRBV5-4, the J call TRBJ2-1, with 11 positions matching TRBD2. Germline values: CDR1 SGHNT, CDR2 YYREEE (reference sequence). This CDR3 has 16 residues. V shed 5 bases, J shed 7 bases, and the junction held 11 bases outside the gene matches. The CDR3 spells CASSLKLAGVGNEQFF. Here the CDR3 DNA reads TGTGCCAGCAGTTTAAAACTAGCGGGAGTTGGGAATGAGCAGTTCTTC.

This clonotype occurred many times. CDR3 nucleotides: TGCAGCGTGACAAGGCAAGAGACCCAGTACTTC. Residues: CSVTRQETQYF. This sequence joins TRBV29-1 and TRBJ2-5, with unresolved D. CDR1 SQVTM and CDR2 ANQGSEA come from the germline V gene. V shed 6 bases and J shed 2 bases, with 7 bases lying between them. This CDR3 has 11 amino acids.

The chain joins TRBV6-6 to TRBJ2-2; 7 bases align to TRBD1. J was trimmed by 7 bases and V by 6 bases; bases with no gene match: 11. Per the germline V gene, CDR1 is MNHNY and CDR2 is SVGAGI (reference sequence). The CDR3 is 15 residues long. The CDR3 nucleotides are TGTGCCAGCAGCCCGGTGCAGGGGGTTAACGGGGAGCTGTTTTTT. The encoded protein is CASSPVQGVNGELFF.

This clonotype was observed at least ten times. The chain carries TRBV2 and TRBJ2-7, with D tentatively TRBD1 or TRBD2 (5 bases each). The V end was cut by 4 bases, the J end by 3 bases, with 16 bases between. The length of the CDR3 is 15 residues. From germline, CDR1 is SNHLY and CDR2 FYNNEI. The CDR3 region has the DNA TGTGCCAGCAGTGTCGAGTCGGGACCGAGCTACGAGCAGTACTTC. This sequence encodes CASSVESGPSYEQYF.

The chain combines TRBV27 with TRBJ1-6; unclear D gene. Trimming left V 6 bases short and J 3 bases short, with 9 bases between. Looked up from germline, CDR1 is MNHEY and CDR2 is SMNVEV (reference sequence). This CDR3 region has 14 residues. The CDR3 bases are TGTGCCAGCAGCCTGGCGGACTATAATTCACCCCTCCACTTT. This gives the protein CASSLADYNSPLHF.

The genes are TRBV5-6 and TRBJ1-1; tentatively, D is TRBD1 (6 bases). Germline V lookup: CDR1 SGHDT, CDR2 YYEEEE. The CDR3 sequence is 15 residues long. V was cut by 1 base and J by 0 bases, with 10 bases left in between. CDR3 loop: CASSLKRGLNTEAFF. CDR3 in DNA: TGTGCCAGCAGCTTGAAGCGGGGGCTGAACACTGAAGCTTTCTTT.

The genes are TRBV3-1 and TRBJ1-1; 7 bases are a match to TRBD1. Germline V gene sequence: CDR1 LGHDT, CDR2 YNNKEL (reference sequence). Trimming at V came to 4 bases and at J to 5 bases, leaving 10 bases not matched to a gene. The CDR3 runs to 15 residues. The CDR3 reads CASSRYQTGKTEAFF. For the CDR3, the DNA is TGTGCCAGCAGCCGATATCAGACAGGGAAAACTGAAGCTTTCTTT.

This clonotype has only a few counts. The chain uses TRBV28 and TRBJ2-1, with unresolved D. The V gene lost 6 bases and the J gene lost 4 bases, with 10 bases spanning the gap. Germline V CDR1 and CDR2: MDHEN, SYDVKM. There are 13 residues in the CDR3. CDR3 in amino acids: CASSQVGYNEQFF. The CDR3 nucleotides read TGTGCCAGCAGCCAAGTGGGTTACAATGAGCAGTTCTTC.

This clonotype came up a few times. The gene calls are TRBV20-1 and TRBJ1-1; no clear D. Trimming took off 0 bases at V and 4 bases at J, with 9 bases between the two ends. This CDR3 is built from 13 residues. Germline CDR1 reads DFQATT; CDR2 reads SNEGSKA (reference sequence). CDR3 amino acids: CSARDRESTEAFF. For the CDR3, the DNA is TGCAGTGCTAGAGATCGGGAAAGCACTGAAGCTTTCTTT.

This clonotype was seen only a few times. This chain links TRBV4-2 with TRBJ2-1, with D possibly matching TRBD1 (5 bases). V was cut by 0 bases and J by 9 bases, with 15 bases left in between. Germline V gene data show CDR1 as LGHNA and CDR2 as YNFKEQ. The CDR3 consists of 15 residues. The CDR3, as DNA: TGTGCCAGCAGCCAAGACAGTCAGGGTTTCAGTGAGCAGTTCTTC. This gives the protein CASSQDSQGFSEQFF.

V and J are TRBV29-1 and TRBJ2-1, with a possible D match to TRBD2 (6 bases). Trimming cost V 7 bases and J 15 bases, with 16 bases left between them. The CDR3 totals 10 residues. Germline V gives CDR1 SQVTM, CDR2 ANQGSEA. CDR3 DNA sequence: TGCAGCGGGGGGGACCTAATAATGTTCTTC. This codes for CSGGDLIMFF.

In its sample, this clonotype was seen many times. The chain recombines TRBV7-9 with TRBJ2-7, with 10 bases matching TRBD1. This CDR3 spans 16 amino acids. J was trimmed by 2 bases and V by 5 bases; bases with no gene match: 9. The V gene's germline CDR1 is SEHNR and CDR2 FQNEAQ (reference sequence). The CDR3 reads CASSHPGQGSTYEQYF. The DNA for the CDR3 is TGTGCCAGCAGCCACCCGGGACAGGGGAGTACCTACGAGCAGTACTTC.

In its sample, this clonotype was seen many times. The chain is built from TRBV27 and TRBJ2-3, with 8 bases fitting TRBD2. Germline-derived CDR1 and CDR2 are MNHEY and SMNVEV (reference sequence). V dropped 1 base and J dropped 4; count of bases not matched to a gene: 7. This CDR3 contains 16 residues. The CDR3 bases are TGTGCCAGCAGTTTATTTAGCCCGGGAGGGTCAGATACGCAGTATTTT. Residues: CASSLFSPGGSDTQYF.

The chain employs TRBV20-1 and TRBJ1-3; D is possibly TRBD1 (5 bases). With 6 bases removed from V and 4 bases from J, the gap between germline ends came to 13 bases. CDR3 length equals 13 residues. Germline V gene data show CDR1 as DFQATT and CDR2 as SNEGSKA (reference sequence). The CDR3 sequence is CSAITGQGNTIYF. The CDR3 nucleotides read TGCAGTGCGATTACAGGTCAAGGAAACACCATATATTTT.

This clonotype was observed many times. V usage is TRBV6-5 and J usage is TRBJ2-2; D not resolved. This CDR3 region has 17 residues. V was shortened by 4 bases and J by 5 bases, with 20 bases between the two germline ends. Germline-derived CDR1 and CDR2 are MNHEY and SVGAGI. CDR3 coding DNA: TGTGCCAGCAGTTCCCCGCGAAAAGCAAAGAGGACCGGGGAGCTGTTTTTT. It encodes CASSSPRKAKRTGELFF.

A few counts support this clonotype. The V gene is TRBV7-2, the J gene TRBJ1-2; no definite D call. This CDR3 has 15 residues. The germline V gene has CDR1 SGHTA and CDR2 FQGNSA. Deletions cut 5 bases from V and 0 bases from J, with 13 bases between. DNA of the CDR3: TGTGCCAGCAGCGGGCGGGTTATAGCTAACTATGGCTACACCTTC. Its protein product is CASSGRVIANYGYTF.

This clonotype has ten or more counts. The chain recombines TRBV21-1 with TRBJ1-1; no check of the table's D call, TRBD1, against the DNA was made. TRBV21-1 is shown as a pseudogene. The CDR3 totals 12 residues. The CDR3 nucleotides are TGTGCCAGGGGGGAAGAAAACACTGAAGCTTTCTTT. Translated, it gives CARGEENTEAFF.

This clonotype was recorded many times. The chain combines TRBV29-1 with TRBJ2-6; D is undetermined. V lost 2 bases, J lost 0 bases, and 8 bases lay in between. The CDR3 is 15 amino acids. Germline V lookup: CDR1 SQVTM, CDR2 ANQGSEA. CDR3 in DNA: TGCAGCGTTGAACGGCCGGGCTCTGGGGCCAACGTCCTGACTTTC. Translating it yields CSVERPGSGANVLTF.

This clonotype was recorded at least ten times. J is TRBJ2-5 and V is TRBV29-1; 7 positions match TRBD1. The germline V gene has CDR1 SQVTM and CDR2 ANQGSEA. Losses at the gene ends were 7 bases for V and 5 bases for J; bases not matched to a gene: 13. This CDR3 is 14 amino acids long. The CDR3 spells CSAARQGTPETQYF. In DNA, the CDR3 is TGCAGCGCCGCCCGACAGGGCACTCCGGAGACCCAGTACTTC.